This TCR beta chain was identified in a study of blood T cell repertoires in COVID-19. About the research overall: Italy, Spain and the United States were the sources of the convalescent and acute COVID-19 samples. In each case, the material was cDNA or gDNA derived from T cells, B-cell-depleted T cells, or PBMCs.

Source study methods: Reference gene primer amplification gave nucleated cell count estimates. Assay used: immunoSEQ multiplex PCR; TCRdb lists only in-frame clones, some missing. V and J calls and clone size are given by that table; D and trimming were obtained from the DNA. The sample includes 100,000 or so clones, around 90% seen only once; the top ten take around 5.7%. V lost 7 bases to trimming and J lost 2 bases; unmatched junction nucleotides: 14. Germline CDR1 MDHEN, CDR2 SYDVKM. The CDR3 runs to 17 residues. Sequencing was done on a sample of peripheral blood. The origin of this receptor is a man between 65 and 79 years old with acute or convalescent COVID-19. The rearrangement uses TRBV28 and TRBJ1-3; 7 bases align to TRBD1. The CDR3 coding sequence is TGTGCCAGCAAACACGGCCCCACAGGGGTTGCTGGAAACACCATATATTTT. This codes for CASKHGPTGVAGNTIYF.